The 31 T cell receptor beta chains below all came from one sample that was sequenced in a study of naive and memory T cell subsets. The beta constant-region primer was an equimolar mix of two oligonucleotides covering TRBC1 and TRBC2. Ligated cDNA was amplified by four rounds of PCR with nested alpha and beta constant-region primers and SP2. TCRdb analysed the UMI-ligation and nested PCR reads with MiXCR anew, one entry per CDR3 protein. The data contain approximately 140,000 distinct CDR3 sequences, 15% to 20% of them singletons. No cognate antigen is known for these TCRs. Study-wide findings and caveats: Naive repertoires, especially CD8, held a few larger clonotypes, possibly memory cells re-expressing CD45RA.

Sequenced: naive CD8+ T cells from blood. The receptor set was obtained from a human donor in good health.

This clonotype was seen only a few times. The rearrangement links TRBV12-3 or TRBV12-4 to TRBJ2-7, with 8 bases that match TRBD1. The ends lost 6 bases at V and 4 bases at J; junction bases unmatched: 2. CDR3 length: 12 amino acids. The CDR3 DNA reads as TGTGCCAGCAGAGGGACAGGATACGAGCAGTACTTC. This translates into CASRGTGYEQYF.

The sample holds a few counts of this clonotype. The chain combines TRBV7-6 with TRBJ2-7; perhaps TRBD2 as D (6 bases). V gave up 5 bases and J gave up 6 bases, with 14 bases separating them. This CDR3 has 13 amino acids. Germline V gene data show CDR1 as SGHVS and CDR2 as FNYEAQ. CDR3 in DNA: TGTGCCAGCAGCCCGGGCCTCGGGGGCGAGCAGTACTTC. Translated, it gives CASSPGLGGEQYF.

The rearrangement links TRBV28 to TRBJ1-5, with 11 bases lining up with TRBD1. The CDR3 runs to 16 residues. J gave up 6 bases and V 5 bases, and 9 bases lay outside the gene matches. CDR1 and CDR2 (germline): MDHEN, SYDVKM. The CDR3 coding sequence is TGTGCCAGCAGTCCCTGGGGGACAGGGGGGGGTCAGCCCCAGCATTTT. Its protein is CASSPWGTGGGQPQHF.

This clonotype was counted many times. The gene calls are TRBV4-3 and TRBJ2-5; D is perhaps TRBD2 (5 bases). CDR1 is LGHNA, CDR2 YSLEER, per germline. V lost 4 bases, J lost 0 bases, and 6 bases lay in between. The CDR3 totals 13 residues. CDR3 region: CASSRGYQETQYF. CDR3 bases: TGCGCCAGCAGCCGAGGGTACCAAGAGACCCAGTACTTC.

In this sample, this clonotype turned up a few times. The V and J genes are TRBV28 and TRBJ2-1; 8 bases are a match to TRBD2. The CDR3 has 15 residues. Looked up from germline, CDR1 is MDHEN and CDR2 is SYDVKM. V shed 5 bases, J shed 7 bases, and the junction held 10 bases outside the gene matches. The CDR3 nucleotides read TGTGCCAGCAGTGACCTTAGCGGGACCAGGAATGAGCAGTTCTTC. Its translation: CASSDLSGTRNEQFF.

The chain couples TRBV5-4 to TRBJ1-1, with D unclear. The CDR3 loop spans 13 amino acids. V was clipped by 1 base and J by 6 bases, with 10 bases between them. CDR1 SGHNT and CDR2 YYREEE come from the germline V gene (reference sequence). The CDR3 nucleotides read TGTGCCAGCAGCTTGTTGGGTCAGGCTGAAGCTTTCTTT. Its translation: CASSLLGQAEAFF.

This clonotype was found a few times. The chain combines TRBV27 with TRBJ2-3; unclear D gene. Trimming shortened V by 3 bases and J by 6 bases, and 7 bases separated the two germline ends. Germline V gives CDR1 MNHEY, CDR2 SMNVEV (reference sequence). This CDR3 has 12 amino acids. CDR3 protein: CASSFGWDTQYF. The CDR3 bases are TGTGCCAGCAGTTTCGGGTGGGATACGCAGTATTTT.

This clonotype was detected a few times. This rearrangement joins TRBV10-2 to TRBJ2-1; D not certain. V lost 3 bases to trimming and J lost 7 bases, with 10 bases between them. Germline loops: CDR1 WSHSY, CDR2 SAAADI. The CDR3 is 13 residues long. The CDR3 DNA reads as TGCGCCAGCAGTGAATGGCGAGGTAATGAGCAGTTCTTC. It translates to CASSEWRGNEQFF.

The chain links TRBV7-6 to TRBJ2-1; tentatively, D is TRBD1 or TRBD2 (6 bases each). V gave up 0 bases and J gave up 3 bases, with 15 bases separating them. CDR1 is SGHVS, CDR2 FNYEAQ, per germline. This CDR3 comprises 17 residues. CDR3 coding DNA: TGTGCCAGCAGCTTAGCGGGGGGCGATTTCCTCTACAATGAGCAGTTCTTC. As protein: CASSLAGGDFLYNEQFF.

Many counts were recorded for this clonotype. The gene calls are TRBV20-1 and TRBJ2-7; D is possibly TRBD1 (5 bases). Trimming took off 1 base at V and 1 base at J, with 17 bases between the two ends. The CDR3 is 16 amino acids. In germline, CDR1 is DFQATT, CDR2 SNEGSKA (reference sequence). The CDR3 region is CSARGRDSTRSYEQYF. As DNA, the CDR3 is TGCAGTGCTAGAGGCAGGGATTCAACACGATCCTACGAGCAGTACTTC.

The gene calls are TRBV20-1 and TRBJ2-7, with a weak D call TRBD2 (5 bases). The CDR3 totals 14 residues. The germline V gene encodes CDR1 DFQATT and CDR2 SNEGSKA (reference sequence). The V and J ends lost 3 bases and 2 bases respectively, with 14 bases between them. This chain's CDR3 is CSARVALLTYEQYF. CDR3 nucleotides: TGCAGTGCTAGGGTAGCGTTGCTAACCTACGAGCAGTACTTC.

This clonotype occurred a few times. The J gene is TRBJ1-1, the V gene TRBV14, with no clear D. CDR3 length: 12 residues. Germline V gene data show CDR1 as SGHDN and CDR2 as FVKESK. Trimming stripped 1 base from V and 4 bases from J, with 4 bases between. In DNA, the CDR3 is TGTGCCAGCAGCCAAGCCGGCACTGAAGCTTTCTTT. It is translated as CASSQAGTEAFF.

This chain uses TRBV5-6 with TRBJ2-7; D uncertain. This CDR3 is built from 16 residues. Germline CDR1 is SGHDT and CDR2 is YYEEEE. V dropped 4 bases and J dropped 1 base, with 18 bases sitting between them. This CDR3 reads CASSTPAGRTSYEQYF. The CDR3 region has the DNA TGTGCCAGCAGCACCCCGGCAGGCCGCACTTCCTACGAGCAGTACTTC.

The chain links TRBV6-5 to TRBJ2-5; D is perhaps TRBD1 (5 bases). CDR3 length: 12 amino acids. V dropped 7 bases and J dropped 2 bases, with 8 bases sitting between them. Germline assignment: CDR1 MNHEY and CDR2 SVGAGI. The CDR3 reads CASTGIQETQYF. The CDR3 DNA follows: TGTGCCAGCACAGGGATTCAAGAGACCCAGTACTTC.

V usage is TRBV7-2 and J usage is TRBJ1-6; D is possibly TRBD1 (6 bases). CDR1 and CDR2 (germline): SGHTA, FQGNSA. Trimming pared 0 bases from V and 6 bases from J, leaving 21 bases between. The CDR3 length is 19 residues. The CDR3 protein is CASSLAWSRQGRINSPLHF. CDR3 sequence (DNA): TGTGCCAGCAGCTTAGCCTGGTCAAGGCAGGGGCGGATTAATTCACCCCTCCACTTT.

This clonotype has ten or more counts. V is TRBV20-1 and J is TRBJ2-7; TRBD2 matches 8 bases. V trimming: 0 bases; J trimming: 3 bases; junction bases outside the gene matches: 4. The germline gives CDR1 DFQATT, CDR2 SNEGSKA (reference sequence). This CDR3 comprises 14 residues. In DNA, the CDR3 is TGCAGTGCTAGAGACCTAGCGGGTAGCTACGAGCAGTACTTC. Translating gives CSARDLAGSYEQYF.

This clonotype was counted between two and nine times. For the CDR3, the DNA is TGTGCCAGCAGCTCTCAGTACGAGCAGTACTTC. Translated, it gives CASSSQYEQYF. The chain links TRBV7-2 to TRBJ2-7, with D uncertain. In germline, CDR1 is SGHTA, CDR2 FQGNSA. Trimming took 4 bases from V and 4 from J, leaving 5 bases between them. CDR3 length equals 11 residues.

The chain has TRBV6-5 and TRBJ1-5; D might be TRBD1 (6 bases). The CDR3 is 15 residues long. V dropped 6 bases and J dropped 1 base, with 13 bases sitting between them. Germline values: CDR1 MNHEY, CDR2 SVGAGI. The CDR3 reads CASRRQAQSNQPQHF. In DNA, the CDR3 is TGTGCCAGCAGAAGACAGGCTCAGAGCAATCAGCCCCAGCATTTT.

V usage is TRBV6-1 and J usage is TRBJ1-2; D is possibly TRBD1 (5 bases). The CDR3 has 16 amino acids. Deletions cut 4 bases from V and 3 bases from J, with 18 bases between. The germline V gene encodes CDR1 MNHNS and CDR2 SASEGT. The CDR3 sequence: CASSGPRQTVDYGYTF. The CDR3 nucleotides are TGTGCCAGCAGTGGCCCCCGACAGACCGTTGACTATGGCTACACCTTC.

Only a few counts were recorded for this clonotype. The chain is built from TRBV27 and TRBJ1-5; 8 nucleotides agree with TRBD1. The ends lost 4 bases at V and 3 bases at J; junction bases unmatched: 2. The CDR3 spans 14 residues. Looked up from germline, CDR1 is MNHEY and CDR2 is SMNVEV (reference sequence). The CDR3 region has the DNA TGTGCCAGCAGTTCGGACAGGGTCAATCAGCCCCAGCATTTT. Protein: CASSSDRVNQPQHF.

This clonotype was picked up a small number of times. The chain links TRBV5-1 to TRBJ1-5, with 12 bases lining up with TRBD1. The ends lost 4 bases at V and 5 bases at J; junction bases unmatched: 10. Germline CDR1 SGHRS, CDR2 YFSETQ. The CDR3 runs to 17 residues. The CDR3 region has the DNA TGCGCCAGCAGCCGGGGACCGGGACAGGGGGCAGATCAGCCCCAGCATTTT. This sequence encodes CASSRGPGQGADQPQHF.

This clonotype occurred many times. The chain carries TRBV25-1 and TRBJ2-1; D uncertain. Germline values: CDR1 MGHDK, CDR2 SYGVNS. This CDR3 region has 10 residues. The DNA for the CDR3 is TGTGCTACAGCCTACAATGAGCAGTTCTTC. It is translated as CATAYNEQFF.

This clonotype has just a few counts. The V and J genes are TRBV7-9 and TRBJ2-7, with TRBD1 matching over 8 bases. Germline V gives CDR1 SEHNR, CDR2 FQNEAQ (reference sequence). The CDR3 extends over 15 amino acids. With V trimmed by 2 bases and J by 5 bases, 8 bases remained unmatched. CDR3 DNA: TGTGCCAGCAGCTTATTGACAGGGGCCTTGGACGAGCAGTACTTC. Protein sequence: CASSLLTGALDEQYF.

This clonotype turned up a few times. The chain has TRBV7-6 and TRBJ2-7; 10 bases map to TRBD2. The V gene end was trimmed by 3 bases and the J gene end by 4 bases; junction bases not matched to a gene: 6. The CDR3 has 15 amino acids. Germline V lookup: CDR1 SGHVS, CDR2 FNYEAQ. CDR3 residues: CASSFGTSGVYEQYF. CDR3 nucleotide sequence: TGTGCCAGCAGCTTCGGCACTAGCGGGGTATACGAGCAGTACTTC.

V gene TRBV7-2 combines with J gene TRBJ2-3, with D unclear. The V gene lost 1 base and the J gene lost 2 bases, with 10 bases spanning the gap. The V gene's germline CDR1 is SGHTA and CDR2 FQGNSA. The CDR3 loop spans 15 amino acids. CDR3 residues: CASSLEGGLTDTQYF. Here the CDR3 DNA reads TGTGCCAGCAGCTTAGAAGGCGGCCTCACAGATACGCAGTATTTT.

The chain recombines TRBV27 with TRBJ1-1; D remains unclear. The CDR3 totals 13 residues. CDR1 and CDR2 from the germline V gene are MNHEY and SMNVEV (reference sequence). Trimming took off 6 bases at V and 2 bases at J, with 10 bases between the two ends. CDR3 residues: CASRPQVNTEAFF. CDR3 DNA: TGTGCCAGCAGACCCCAAGTAAACACTGAAGCTTTCTTT.

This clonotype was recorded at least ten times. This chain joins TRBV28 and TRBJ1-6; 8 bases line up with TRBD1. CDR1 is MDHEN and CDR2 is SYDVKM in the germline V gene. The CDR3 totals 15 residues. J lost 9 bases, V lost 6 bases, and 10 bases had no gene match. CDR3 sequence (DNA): TGTGCCAGCAGGCCTACCGGGACAGGTCTTTCACCCCTCCACTTT. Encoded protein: CASRPTGTGLSPLHF.

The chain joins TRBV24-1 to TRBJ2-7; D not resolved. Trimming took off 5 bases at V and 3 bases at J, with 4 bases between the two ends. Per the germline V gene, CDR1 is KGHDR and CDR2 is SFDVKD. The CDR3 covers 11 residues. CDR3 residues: CATSAGYEQYF. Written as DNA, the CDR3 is TGTGCCACCAGTGCAGGCTACGAGCAGTACTTC.

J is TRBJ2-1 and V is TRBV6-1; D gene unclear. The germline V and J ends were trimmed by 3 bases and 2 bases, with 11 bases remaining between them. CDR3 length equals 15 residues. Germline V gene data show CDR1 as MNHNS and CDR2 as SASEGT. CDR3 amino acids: CASSELTSAYNEQFF. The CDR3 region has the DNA TGTGCCAGCAGTGAGTTGACTTCGGCCTACAATGAGCAGTTCTTC.

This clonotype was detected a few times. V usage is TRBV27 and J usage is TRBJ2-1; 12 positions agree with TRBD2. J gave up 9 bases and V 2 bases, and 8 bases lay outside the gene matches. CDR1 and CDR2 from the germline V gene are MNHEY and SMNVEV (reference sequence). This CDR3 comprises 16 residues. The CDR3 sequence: CASSLLAGGGRFEQFF. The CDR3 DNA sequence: TGTGCCAGCAGTTTACTAGCGGGAGGGGGAAGGTTTGAGCAGTTCTTC.

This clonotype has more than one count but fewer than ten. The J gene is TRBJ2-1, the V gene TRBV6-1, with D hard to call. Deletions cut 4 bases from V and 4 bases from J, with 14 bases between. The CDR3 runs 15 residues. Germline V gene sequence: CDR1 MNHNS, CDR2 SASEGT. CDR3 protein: CASSVNKGLYNEQFF. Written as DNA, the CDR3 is TGTGCCAGCAGTGTAAACAAGGGATTGTACAATGAGCAGTTCTTC.